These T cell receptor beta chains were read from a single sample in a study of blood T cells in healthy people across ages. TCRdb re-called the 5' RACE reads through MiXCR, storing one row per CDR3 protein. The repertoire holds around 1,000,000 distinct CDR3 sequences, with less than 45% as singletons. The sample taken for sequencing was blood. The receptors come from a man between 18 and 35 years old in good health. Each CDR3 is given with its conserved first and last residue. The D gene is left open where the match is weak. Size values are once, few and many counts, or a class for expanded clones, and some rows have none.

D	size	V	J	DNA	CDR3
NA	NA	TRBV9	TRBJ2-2	TGTGCCAGCAGCGTATCGGGCCTCATAAACGCCGGGGAGCTGTTTTTT	CASSVSGLINAGELFF
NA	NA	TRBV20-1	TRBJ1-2	TGCAGTGCTAGAGTCGAGGCTGTCAGGCCTACTCAAAACTATGGCTACACCTTC	CSARVEAVRPTQNYGYTF
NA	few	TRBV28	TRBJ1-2	TGTGCCAGCAGCTCCTACAGGTCCTATGGCTACACCTTC	CASSSYRSYGYTF
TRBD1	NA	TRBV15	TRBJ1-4	TGTGCCACCAGCAGAGACTACGGACAGGATTTGAATGAAAAACTGTTTTTT	CATSRDYGQDLNEKLFF
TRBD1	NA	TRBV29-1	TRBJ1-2	TGCAGCGTTGAAGAAGGGGGCACCTTCTATGGCTACACCTTC	CSVEEGGTFYGYTF
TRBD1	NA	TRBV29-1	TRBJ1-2	TGCAGCGTTGGACAGGGGAGTTATGGCTACACCTTC	CSVGQGSYGYTF
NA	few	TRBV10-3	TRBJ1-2	TGTGCCATCAGTGAGTCCTTGGTGGCAGGGGCCTATGGCTACACCTTC	CAISESLVAGAYGYTF
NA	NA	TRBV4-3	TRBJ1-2	TGCGCCAGCAGCCAAGAACCAGGGGCTGCGTCTGGCTACACCTTC	CASSQEPGAASGYTF
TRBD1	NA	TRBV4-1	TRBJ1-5	TGCGCCAGCAGCCAAGTAAGCTTAGACAGGGGTCGGCCCCAGCATTTT	CASSQVSLDRGRPQHF
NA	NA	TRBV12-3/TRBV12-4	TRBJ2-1	TGTGCCAGCAGGCGATCTATAGAGCAGTTCTTC	CASRRSIEQFF
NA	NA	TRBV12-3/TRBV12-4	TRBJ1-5	TGTGCCAGCGCCCTCCAGGGGCGCAATCAGCCCCAGCATTTT	CASALQGRNQPQHF
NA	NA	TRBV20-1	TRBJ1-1	TGCAGTGCTAGATCCGCAGCGAACACTGAAGCTTTCTTT	CSARSAANTEAFF
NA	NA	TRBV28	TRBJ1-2	TGTGCCAACAGTTTAGTCAGGGAACCCAACTATGGCTACACCTTC	CANSLVREPNYGYTF
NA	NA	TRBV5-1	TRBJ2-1	TGCACCAGCAGCTTGCGCTTCAGGAGAGGTGGGTACGAGCAGTTCTTC	CTSSLRFRRGGYEQFF
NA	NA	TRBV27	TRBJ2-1	TGTGCCAGCAGTTTAACCAGGCCAACCTACAATGAGCAGTTCTTC	CASSLTRPTYNEQFF
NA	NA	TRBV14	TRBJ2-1	TGTGCCAGCAGCCAAGATATTGGCCTAGCCGCCTACAATGAGCAGTTCTTC	CASSQDIGLAAYNEQFF
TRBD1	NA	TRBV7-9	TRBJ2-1	TGTGCCAGCAGCTTCCAAAACAAGACAGGGTGGGATTACAATGAGCAGTTCTTC	CASSFQNKTGWDYNEQFF
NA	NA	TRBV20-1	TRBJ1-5	TGCAGTGCCAGAAGGACAGACAATCAGCCCCAGCATTTT	CSARRTDNQPQHF
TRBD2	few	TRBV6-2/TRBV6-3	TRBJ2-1	TGTGCCAGCAGTTACTCAGCGGGGGGCGGGAATGAGCAGTTCTTC	CASSYSAGGGNEQFF
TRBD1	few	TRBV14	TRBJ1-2	TGTGCCAGCAGCCCCTTGACAGGGGGTCGCGGCTACACCTTC	CASSPLTGGRGYTF